This T cell receptor (beta chain) was retrieved from a study of follicular helper T cells after annual influenza vaccination. Notes on the study in general: Recurrent ICOS+CD38+ cTfh clonotypes included tetramer and AIM influenza-specific ones. Day 7 ICOS+CD38+ clones were most often found later in ICOS-CD38- cTfh cells.

This clone has a handful of counts. Its antigen is as yet unknown. There are 14 residues in the CDR3. V gave up 0 bases and J gave up 1 base, with 4 bases separating them. CDR1 is SGHNT, CDR2 YYREEE, per germline (reference sequence). Assay: immunoSEQ multiplex PCR; the TCRdb copy retains only in-frame clones and omits some. Of 5,500 to 6,000 clones listed, roughly 83% are singletons. Time point given: 2015-2016 season, 7 days after influenza vaccination. Between about 40 and 100 mL of blood was drawn per time point. Cells are cTfh (non-naive CD4+CXCR5+PD-1+), split by ICOS and CD38 into double-positive or double-negative.

Here the sequenced sample was CXCR5+ CD38- circulating T follicular helper cells from blood, taken 7 days after influenza vaccination. The subset here: circulating Tfh, non-naive CD4+CXCR5+PD-1+ (ICOS+CD38+ or ICOS-CD38-). This rearrangement joins TRBV5-4 to TRBJ2-2, with D uncertain. This TCR came from an adult who received the influenza vaccine. CDR3 nucleotide sequence: TGTGCCAGCAGCTTGGGACGGAACACCGGGGAGCTGTTTTTT. It encodes CASSLGRNTGELFF.